This T cell receptor (beta chain) was found in a study of CD8 T cells in ankylosing spondylitis. This clonotype was recorded many times. Deletions cut 0 bases from V and 3 bases from J, with 9 bases between. The length of the CDR3 is 15 residues. Germline CDR1 reads SGHAT; CDR2 reads FQNNGV. In TCRdb, the 5' RACE reads were re-called with MiXCR into one record per CDR3 protein. The sample has fewer than 350,000 distinct CDR3 sequences; around 10% are singletons. Specimen: blood, either unsorted or a sorted T cell fraction (not recorded which). The TCR comes from a female donor with ankylosing spondylitis or in good health (not recorded which). The chain is built from TRBV11-2 and TRBJ2-1; D gene ambiguous. CDR3 sequence: CASSLDRMSYNEQFF. The CDR3 region has the DNA TGTGCCAGCAGCTTAGACAGGATGAGCTACAATGAGCAGTTCTTC.